One sample yielded the 3 T cell receptor beta chains listed below, sequenced in a study of shared clonotypes between healthy human individuals. Repertoires were generated with immunoSEQ multiplex PCR, while TCRdb's copy carries only in-frame clones and drops some. The sample lists roughly 2.5 million clones, over 85% seen once, with over 0.12% in the top ten. Sequenced input: naive CD4+ T cells sorted from blood. Subset reported: CD45RA+ positively selected. These receptors all come from a man younger than 30 in good health.

CDR3 coding DNA: TGTGCCACCAGCCGCCCCCGGGTTTTCCAAGAGACCCAGTACTTC. Protein sequence: CATSRPRVFQETQYF. This chain uses TRBV15 with TRBJ2-5; no clear D. Germline assignment: CDR1 LNHNV and CDR2 YYDKDF (reference sequence). With 5 bases removed from V and 1 base from J, the gap between germline ends came to 14 bases. This CDR3 spans 15 amino acids.

The chain employs TRBV2 and TRBJ1-1; D unresolved. Germline CDR1 and CDR2: SNHLY and FYNNEI. The CDR3 length is 11 residues. Trimming removed 6 bases from V and 3 bases from J, with 5 bases in between. The CDR3 DNA follows: TGTGCCAGCAGAGCCTACACTGAAGCTTTCTTT. Translating gives CASRAYTEAFF.

The V call is TRBV15, the J call TRBJ2-1, with TRBD2 matching 9 bases. The V segment lost 1 base and the J segment 6 bases; nucleotides outside the gene matches: 10. Germline V CDR1 and CDR2: LNHNV, YYDKDF (reference sequence). The CDR3 runs to 17 residues. CDR3 protein: CATSRVGRSGSFNEQFF. The CDR3 DNA is TGTGCCACCAGCAGAGTAGGCCGTAGCGGGAGTTTCAATGAGCAGTTCTTC.